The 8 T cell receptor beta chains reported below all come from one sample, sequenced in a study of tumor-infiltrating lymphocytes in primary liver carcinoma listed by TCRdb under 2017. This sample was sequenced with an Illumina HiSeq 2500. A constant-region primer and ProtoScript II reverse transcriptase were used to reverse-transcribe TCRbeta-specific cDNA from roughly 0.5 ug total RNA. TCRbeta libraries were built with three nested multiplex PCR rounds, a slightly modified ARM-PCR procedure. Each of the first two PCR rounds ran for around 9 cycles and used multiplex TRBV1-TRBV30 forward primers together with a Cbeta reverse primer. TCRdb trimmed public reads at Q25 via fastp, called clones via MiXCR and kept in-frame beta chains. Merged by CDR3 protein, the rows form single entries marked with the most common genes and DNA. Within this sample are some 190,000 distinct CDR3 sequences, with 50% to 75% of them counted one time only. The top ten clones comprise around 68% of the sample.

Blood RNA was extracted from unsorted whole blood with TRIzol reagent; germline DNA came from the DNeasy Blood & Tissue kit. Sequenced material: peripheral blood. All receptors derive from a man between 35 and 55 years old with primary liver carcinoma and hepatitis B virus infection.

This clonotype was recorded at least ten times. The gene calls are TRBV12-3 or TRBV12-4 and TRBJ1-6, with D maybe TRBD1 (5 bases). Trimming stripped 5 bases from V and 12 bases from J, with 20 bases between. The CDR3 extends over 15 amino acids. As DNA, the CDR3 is TGTGCCAGCAGTCACGATAGGGAGGGGAGAGTACCCCTCCACTTT. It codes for CASSHDREGRVPLHF.

CDR3 bases: TGTGCCTGTAGCGCAGGACTAGCGGGAAACACAGATACGCAGTATTTT. It yields the protein CACSAGLAGNTDTQYF. The chain carries TRBV7-9 and TRBJ2-3, with 12 positions matching TRBD2. The CDR3 sequence is 16 residues long. In germline, CDR1 is SEHNR, CDR2 FQNEAQ (reference sequence). J was trimmed by 2 bases and V by 11 bases; bases with no gene match: 11.

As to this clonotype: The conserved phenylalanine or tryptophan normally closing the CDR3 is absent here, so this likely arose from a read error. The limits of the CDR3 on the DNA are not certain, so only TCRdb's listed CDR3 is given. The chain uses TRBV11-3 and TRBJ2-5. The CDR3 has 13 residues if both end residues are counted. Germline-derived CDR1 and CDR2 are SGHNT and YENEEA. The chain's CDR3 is CASSLAPKETQHL.

For the CDR3, the DNA is TGCGCCAGCAGCCAAGTCGATCTAGGTCTAAGCACAGATACGCAGTATTTT. Translation gives CASSQVDLGLSTDTQYF. V gene TRBV4-1 combines with J gene TRBJ2-3; D ambiguous. This CDR3 is 17 amino acids long. Germline-derived CDR1 and CDR2 are MGHRA and YSYEKL. V lost 1 base and J lost 0, with 14 bases in between.

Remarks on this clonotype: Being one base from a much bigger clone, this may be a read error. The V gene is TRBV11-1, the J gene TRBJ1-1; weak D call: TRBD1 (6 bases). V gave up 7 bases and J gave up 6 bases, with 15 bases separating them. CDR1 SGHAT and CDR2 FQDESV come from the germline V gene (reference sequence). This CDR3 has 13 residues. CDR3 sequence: CASMPGATAEAFF. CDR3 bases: TGTGCCAGCATGCCGGGGGCCACCGCTGAAGCTTTCTTT. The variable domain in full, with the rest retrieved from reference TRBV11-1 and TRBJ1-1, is EAEVAQSPRYKITEKSQAVAFWCDPISGHATLYWYRQILGQGPELLVQFQDESVVDDSQLPKDRFSAERLKGVDSTLKIQPAELGDSAMYLCASMPGATAEAFFGQGTRLTVV.

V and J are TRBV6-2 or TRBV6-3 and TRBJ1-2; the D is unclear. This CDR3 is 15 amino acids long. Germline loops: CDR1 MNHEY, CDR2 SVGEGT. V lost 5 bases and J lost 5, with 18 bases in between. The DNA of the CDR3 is TGTGCCAGCAGTAGGACCGTTCAGGATCATTATGGCTACACCTTC. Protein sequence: CASSRTVQDHYGYTF.

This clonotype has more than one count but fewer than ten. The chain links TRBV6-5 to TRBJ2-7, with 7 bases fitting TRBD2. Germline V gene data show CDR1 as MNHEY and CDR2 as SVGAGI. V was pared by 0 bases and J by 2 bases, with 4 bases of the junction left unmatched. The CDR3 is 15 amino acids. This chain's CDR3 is CASSYSSGRPYEQYF. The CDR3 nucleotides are TGTGCCAGCAGTTACTCGTCCGGGAGGCCCTACGAGCAGTACTTC.

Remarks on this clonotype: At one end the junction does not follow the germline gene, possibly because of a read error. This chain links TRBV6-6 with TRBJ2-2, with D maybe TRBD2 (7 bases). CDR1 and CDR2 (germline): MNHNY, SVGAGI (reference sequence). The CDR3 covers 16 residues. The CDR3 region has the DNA TGTGCCAACAAACCTTGGGGGGGCTCTAGGACCGGGGAGCTGTCTTTT. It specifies CANKPWGGSRTGELSF.